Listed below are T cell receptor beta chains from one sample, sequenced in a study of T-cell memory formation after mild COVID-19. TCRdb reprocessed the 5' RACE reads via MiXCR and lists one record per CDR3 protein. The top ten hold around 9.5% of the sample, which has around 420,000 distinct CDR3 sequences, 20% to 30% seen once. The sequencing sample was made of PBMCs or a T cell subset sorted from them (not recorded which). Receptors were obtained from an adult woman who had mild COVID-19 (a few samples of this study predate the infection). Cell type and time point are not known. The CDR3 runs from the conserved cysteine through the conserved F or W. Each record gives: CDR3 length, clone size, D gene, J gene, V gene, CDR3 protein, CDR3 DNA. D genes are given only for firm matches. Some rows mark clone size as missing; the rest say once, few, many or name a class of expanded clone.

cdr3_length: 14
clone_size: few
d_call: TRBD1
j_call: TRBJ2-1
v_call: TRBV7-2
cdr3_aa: CASRTDRGLTEQFF
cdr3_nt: TGTGCCAGCAGAACGGACAGGGGCTTAACCGAGCAGTTCTTC

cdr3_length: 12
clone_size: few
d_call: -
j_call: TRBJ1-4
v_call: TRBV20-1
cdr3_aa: CSAEGPNEKLFF
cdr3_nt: TGCAGTGCTGAAGGACCTAATGAAAAACTGTTTTTT

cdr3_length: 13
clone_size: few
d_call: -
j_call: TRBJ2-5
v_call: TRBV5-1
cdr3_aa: CASRGGGLETQYF
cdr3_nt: TGCGCCAGCAGGGGCGGCGGTTTGGAGACCCAGTACTTC

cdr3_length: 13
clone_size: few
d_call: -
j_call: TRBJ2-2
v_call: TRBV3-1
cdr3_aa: CASSQLGAGELFF
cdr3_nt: TGTGCCAGCAGCCAACTGGGGGCCGGGGAGCTGTTTTTT

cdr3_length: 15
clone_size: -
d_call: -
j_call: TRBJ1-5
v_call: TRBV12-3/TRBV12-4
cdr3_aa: CASSLGRYSNQPQHF
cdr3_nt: TGTGCCAGCAGTTTAGGCAGGTATAGCAATCAGCCCCAGCATTTT

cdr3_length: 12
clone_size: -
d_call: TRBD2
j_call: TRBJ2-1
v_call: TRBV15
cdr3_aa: CATSSGGYEQFF
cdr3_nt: TGTGCCACCAGTTCGGGGGGGTATGAGCAGTTCTTC

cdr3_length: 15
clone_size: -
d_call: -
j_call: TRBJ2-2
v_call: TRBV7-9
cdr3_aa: CASSRGHPNTGELFF
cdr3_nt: TGTGCCAGCAGCCGCGGACACCCGAACACCGGGGAGCTGTTTTTT

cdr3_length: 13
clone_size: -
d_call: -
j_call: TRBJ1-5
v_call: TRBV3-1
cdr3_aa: CASSQVKDQPQHF
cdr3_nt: TGTGCCAGCAGCCAAGTGAAGGATCAGCCCCAGCATTTT

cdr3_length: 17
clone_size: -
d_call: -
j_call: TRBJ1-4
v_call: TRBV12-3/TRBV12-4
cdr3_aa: CASSFYLSKGNNEKLFF
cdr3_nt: TGTGCCAGCAGTTTTTACCTGTCGAAGGGTAATAATGAAAAACTGTTTTTT

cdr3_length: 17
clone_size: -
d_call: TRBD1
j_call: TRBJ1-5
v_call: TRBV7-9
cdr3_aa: CASSLERGTGKGQPQHF
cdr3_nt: TGTGCCAGCAGCTTAGAGAGGGGGACAGGGAAGGGACAGCCCCAGCATTTT

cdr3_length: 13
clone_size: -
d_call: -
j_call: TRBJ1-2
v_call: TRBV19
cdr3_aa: CASGPGENYGYTF
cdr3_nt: TGTGCCAGTGGGCCAGGGGAAAATTATGGCTACACCTTC

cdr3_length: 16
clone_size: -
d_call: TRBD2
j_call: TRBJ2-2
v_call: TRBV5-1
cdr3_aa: CASSLATGGSTGELFF
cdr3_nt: TGCGCCAGCAGCTTGGCAACGGGGGGGAGCACCGGGGAGCTGTTTTTT

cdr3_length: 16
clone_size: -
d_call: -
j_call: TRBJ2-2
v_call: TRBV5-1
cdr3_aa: CASSLPRGKNTGELFF
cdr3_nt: TGCGCCAGCAGCTTGCCGAGAGGCAAGAACACCGGGGAGCTGTTTTTT

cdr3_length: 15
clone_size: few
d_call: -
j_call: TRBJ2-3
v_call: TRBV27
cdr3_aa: CASSLSGRPTDTQYF
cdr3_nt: TGTGCCAGCAGTTTATCGGGCAGGCCCACAGATACGCAGTATTTT

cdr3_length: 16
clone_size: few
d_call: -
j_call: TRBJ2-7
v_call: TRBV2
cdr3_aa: CASRGVQESKSQEQYF
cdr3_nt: TGTGCCAGCAGGGGAGTGCAGGAATCAAAGTCCCAAGAGCAGTACTTC

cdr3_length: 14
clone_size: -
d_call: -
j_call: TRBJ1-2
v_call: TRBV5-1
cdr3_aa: CASSLDRRLYGYTF
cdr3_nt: TGCGCCAGCAGCTTGGACCGCCGCCTCTATGGCTACACCTTC

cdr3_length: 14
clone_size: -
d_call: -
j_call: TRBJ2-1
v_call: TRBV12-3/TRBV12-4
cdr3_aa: CASSFGETYNEQFF
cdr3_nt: TGTGCCAGCAGTTTCGGGGAGACCTACAATGAGCAGTTCTTC

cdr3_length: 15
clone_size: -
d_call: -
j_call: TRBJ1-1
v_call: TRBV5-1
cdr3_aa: CASSFRPGRITEAFF
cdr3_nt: TGCGCCAGCAGTTTTAGGCCAGGGAGGATCACTGAAGCTTTCTTT

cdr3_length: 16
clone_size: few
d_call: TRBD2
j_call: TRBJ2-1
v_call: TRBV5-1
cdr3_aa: CASSLLPREGYNEQFF
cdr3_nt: TGCGCCAGCAGCTTGTTGCCCAGGGAGGGGTACAATGAGCAGTTCTTC

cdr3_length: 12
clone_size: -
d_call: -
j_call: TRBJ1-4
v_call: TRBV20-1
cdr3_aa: CSGSARDEKLFF
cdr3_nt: TGCAGTGGTTCAGCCAGGGATGAAAAACTGTTTTTT

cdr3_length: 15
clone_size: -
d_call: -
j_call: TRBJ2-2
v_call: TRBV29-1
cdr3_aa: CSVEEGRLNTGELFF
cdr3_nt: TGCAGCGTTGAGGAAGGACGGTTGAACACCGGGGAGCTGTTTTTT

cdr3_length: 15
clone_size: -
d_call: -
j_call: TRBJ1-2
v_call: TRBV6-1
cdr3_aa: CASAPRTTFDYGYTF
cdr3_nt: TGTGCCAGCGCTCCCCGGACAACTTTCGACTATGGCTACACCTTC

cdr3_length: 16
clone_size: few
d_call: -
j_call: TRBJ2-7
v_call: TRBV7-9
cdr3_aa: CASSSLRDAPRREQYF
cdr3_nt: TGTGCCAGCAGTTCGTTACGGGACGCGCCAAGAAGGGAACAGTACTTC

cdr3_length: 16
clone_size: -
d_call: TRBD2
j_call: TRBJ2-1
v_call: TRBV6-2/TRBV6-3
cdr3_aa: CASNIISSGNFGEQFF
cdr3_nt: TGTGCCAGCAATATCATCTCTAGCGGGAATTTTGGTGAGCAGTTCTTC

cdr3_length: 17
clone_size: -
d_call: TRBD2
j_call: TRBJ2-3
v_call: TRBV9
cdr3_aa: CASSPLGTSGGADTQYF
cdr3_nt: TGTGCCAGCAGCCCCCTAGGGACTAGCGGGGGGGCAGATACGCAGTATTTT

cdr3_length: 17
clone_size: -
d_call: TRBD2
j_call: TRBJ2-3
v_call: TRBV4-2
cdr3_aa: CASSQELAGGITDTQYF
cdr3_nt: TGTGCCAGCAGCCAAGAATTAGCGGGGGGGATCACAGATACGCAGTATTTT

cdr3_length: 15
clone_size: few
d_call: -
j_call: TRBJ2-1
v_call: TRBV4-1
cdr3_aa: CASSQEPGAYNEQFF
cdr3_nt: TGCGCCAGCAGCCAAGAGCCCGGGGCTTACAATGAGCAGTTCTTC

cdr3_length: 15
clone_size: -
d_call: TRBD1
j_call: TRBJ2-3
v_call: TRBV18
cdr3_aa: CASSQQGPSTDTQYF
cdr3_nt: TGTGCCAGCTCGCAACAGGGGCCTAGCACAGATACGCAGTATTTT

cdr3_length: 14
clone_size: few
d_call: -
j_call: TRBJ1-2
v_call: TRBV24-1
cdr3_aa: CATSDQQGFYGYTF
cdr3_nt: TGTGCCACCAGTGACCAACAGGGCTTCTATGGCTACACCTTC

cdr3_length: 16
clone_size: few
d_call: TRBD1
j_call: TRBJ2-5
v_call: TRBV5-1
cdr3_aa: CASSSPDRHPYETQYF
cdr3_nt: TGCGCCAGCAGCTCCCCGGACAGGCACCCGTACGAGACCCAGTACTTC

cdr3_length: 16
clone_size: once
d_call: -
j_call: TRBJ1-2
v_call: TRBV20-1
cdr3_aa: CSARHPGGSANYGYTF
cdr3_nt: TGCAGTGCAAGACACCCTGGGGGAAGCGCTAACTATGGCTACACCTTC

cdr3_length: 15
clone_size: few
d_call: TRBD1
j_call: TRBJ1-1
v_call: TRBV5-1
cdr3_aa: CASRRQGGSNTEAFF
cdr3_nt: TGCGCCAGCAGACGACAGGGGGGAAGTAACACTGAAGCTTTCTTT

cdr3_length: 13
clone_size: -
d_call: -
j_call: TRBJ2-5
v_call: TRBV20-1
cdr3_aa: CSARRTAKETQYF
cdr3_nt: TGCAGTGCTAGAAGGACTGCCAAAGAGACCCAGTACTTC

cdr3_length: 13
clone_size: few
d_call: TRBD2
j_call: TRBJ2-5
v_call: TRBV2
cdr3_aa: CASSPTSGQTQYF
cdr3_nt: TGTGCCAGCAGTCCGACTAGCGGGCAGACCCAGTACTTC

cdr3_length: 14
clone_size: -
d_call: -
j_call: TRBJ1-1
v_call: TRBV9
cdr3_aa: CASSVALTPARAFF
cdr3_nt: TGTGCCAGCAGCGTAGCCCTGACCCCTGCTCGAGCTTTCTTT

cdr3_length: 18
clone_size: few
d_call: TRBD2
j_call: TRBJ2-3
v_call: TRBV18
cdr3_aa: CASSPGLAGSTSTDTQYF
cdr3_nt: TGTGCCAGCTCACCGGGACTAGCGGGATCCACTAGCACAGATACGCAGTATTTT

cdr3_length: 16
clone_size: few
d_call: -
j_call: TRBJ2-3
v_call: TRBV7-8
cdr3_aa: CASRTNEGGRPDTQYF
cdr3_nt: TGTGCCAGCCGCACAAATGAGGGGGGGCGCCCAGATACGCAGTATTTT

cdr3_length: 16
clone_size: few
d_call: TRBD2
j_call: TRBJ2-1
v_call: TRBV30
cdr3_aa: CAWSVLSGLAGNEQFF
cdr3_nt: TGTGCCTGGAGTGTACTTTCGGGACTAGCGGGGAATGAGCAGTTCTTC

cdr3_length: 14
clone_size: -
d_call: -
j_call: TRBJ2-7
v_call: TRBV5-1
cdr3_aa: CASSLAVGMYEQYF
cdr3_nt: TGCGCCAGCAGCTTGGCCGTAGGGATGTACGAGCAGTACTTC

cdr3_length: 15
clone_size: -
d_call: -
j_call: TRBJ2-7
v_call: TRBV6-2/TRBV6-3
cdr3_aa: CASSRVKGRSYEQYF
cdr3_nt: TGTGCCAGCAGTAGGGTGAAGGGGAGGTCCTACGAGCAGTACTTC

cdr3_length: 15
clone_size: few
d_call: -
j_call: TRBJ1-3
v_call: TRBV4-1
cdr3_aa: CASSQAGGVGNTIYF
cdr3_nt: TGCGCCAGCAGCCAAGCCGGAGGCGTTGGAAACACCATATATTTT

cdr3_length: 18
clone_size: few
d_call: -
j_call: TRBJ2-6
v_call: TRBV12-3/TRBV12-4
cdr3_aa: CASSFSWGAGLGANVLTF
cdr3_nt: TGTGCCAGCAGTTTCAGTTGGGGGGCCGGCCTTGGGGCCAACGTCCTGACTTTC

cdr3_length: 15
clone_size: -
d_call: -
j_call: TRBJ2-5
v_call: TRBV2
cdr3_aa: CASSEFRVGQETQYF
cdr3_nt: TGTGCCAGCAGTGAATTTCGGGTGGGACAAGAGACCCAGTACTTC

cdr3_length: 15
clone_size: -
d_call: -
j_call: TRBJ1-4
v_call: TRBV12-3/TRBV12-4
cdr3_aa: CASTAADRINEKLFF
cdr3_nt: TGTGCCAGCACCGCTGCAGACAGGATTAATGAAAAACTGTTTTTT

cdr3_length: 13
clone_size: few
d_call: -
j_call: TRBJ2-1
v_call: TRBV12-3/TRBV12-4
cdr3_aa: CASSRGQINEQFF
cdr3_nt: TGTGCCAGCAGCCGGGGACAAATCAATGAGCAGTTCTTC

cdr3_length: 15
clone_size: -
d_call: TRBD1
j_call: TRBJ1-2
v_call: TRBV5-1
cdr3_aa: CASSQTGQARDGYTF
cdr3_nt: TGCGCCAGCAGCCAGACGGGACAGGCGAGAGATGGCTACACCTTC

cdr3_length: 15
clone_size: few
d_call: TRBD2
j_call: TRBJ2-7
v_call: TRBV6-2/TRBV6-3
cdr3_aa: CASSLSGGRYYEQYF
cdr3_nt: TGTGCCAGCAGTTTGTCTGGCGGGAGGTACTACGAGCAGTACTTC

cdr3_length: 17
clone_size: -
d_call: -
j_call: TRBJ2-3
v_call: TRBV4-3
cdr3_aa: CASSAVGDGDFGDTQYF
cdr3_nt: TGCGCCAGCAGCGCTGTCGGCGATGGAGACTTTGGAGATACGCAGTATTTT

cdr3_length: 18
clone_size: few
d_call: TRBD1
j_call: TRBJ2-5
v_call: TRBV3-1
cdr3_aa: CASSQDRSKMGTEETQYF
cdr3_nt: TGTGCCAGCAGCCAAGATCGAAGTAAGATGGGGACAGAAGAGACCCAGTACTTC

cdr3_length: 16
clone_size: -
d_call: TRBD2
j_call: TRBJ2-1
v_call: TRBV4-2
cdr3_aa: CASSQLPGLAGYEQFF
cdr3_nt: TGTGCCAGCAGCCAATTACCGGGACTAGCGGGTTATGAGCAGTTCTTC

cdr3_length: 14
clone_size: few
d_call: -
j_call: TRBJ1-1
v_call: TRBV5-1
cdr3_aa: CASSSLYRDTEAFF
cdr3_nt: TGCGCCAGCAGCTCCCTTTACAGGGACACTGAAGCTTTCTTT

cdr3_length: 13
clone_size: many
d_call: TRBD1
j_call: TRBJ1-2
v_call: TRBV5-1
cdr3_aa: CASSPDRVYGYTF
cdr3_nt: TGCGCCAGCAGTCCCGACAGGGTATATGGCTACACCTTC

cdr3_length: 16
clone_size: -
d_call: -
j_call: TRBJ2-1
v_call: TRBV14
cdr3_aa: CASSQGWRTGGNEQFF
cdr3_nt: TGTGCCAGCAGCCAAGGATGGCGTACTGGAGGGAATGAGCAGTTCTTC

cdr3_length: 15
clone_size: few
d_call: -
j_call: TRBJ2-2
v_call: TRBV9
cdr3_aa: CASNPGGANTGELFF
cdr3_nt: TGTGCCAGCAATCCTGGGGGGGCTAACACCGGGGAGCTGTTTTTT

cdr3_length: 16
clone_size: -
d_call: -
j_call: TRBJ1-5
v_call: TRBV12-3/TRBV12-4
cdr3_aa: CASSPPGGRGNQPQHF
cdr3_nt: TGTGCCAGCAGTCCCCCTGGGGGTCGTGGCAATCAGCCCCAGCATTTT

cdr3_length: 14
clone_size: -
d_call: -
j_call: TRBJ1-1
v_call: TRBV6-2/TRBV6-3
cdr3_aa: CASSYSRGSTEAFF
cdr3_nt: TGTGCCAGCAGTTACTCGAGAGGGAGCACTGAAGCTTTCTTT

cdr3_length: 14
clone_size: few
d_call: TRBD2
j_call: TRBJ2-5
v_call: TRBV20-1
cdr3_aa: CSAGALAGVETQYF
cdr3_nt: TGCAGTGCTGGAGCTCTAGCGGGGGTCGAGACCCAGTACTTC

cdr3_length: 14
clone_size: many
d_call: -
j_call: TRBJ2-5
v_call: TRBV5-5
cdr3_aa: CASSSAIAGETQYF
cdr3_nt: TGTGCCAGCAGCTCCGCGATAGCCGGAGAGACCCAGTACTTC

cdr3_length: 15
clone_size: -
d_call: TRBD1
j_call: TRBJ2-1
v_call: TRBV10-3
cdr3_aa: CATQTLQGSYNEQFF
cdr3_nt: TGTGCCACCCAGACACTACAGGGGTCCTACAATGAGCAGTTCTTC